This TCR beta chain was found in a study of blood T cell repertoires in COVID-19. In germline, CDR1 is LGHDT, CDR2 YNNKEL (reference sequence). This CDR3 has 17 amino acids. Trimming took 5 bases from V and 5 from J; bases not matched to a gene: 11. TCRdb's table, derived via immunoSEQ multiplex PCR, lists solely in-frame clones and lacks some. The sample has over 90,000 clones, just over 85% seen once. By proportion, this clone is large. The sequenced sample consisted of peripheral blood. The sequence was obtained from a woman aged 60-75 years in a cohort sampled during active or convalescent COVID-19. The chain uses TRBV3-1 (or the pseudogene TRBV3-2) and TRBJ2-5, with 13 positions matching TRBD2. As DNA, the CDR3 is TGTGCCAGCAGCTACTCTTGGACTAGCGGGAGTCCGGAGACCCAGTACTTC. This sequence encodes CASSYSWTSGSPETQYF.